A selection of T cell receptor beta chains follows, all from one sample in a study of blood T cell repertoires in COVID-19. Assay used: immunoSEQ multiplex PCR; TCRdb lists only in-frame clones, some missing. The repertoire holds over 100,000 clones, with 75% to 95% as singletons. Sequencing was carried out using peripheral blood. The receptors stem from a man younger than 35 with acute or convalescent COVID-19. CDR3s include the opening cysteine and the closing phenylalanine or tryptophan. D genes are given only for firm matches. Size is stated for part of the rows, as once, few or many counts, or as a class when the clone is expanded.

J: TRBJ2-7
V: TRBV14
size: .
D: .
DNA: TGTGCCAGCAGCCAAGCGTTTCGGCAGTACTTC
CDR3: CASSQAFRQYF

J: TRBJ2-7
V: TRBV29-1
size: .
D: .
DNA: TGCAGCGTTGCGCCGACAGGAGAAAACGAGCAGTACTTC
CDR3: CSVAPTGENEQYF

J: TRBJ2-1
V: TRBV18
size: .
D: .
DNA: TGTGCCAGCTCACCACCTGGAGAGGGTTGGGAGCAGTTCTTC
CDR3: CASSPPGEGWEQFF

J: TRBJ1-1
V: TRBV5-8
size: .
D: .
DNA: TGTGCCAGCAGGCAGACCTCAGCGATGAACACTGAAGCTTTCTTT
CDR3: CASRQTSAMNTEAFF

J: TRBJ2-3
V: TRBV3-1/TRBV3-2
size: .
D: .
DNA: TGTGCCAGCAGCCAAGCAGGGGATACGCAGTATTTT
CDR3: CASSQAGDTQYF

J: TRBJ1-1
V: TRBV5-1
size: once
D: .
DNA: TGCGCCAGCAGCTTGGTATCTTTCTCCAGCACTGAAGCTTTCTTT
CDR3: CASSLVSFSSTEAFF

J: TRBJ1-2
V: TRBV5-1
size: .
D: TRBD1
DNA: TGCGCCAGCAGCTCTACAGGGGGTTTGGCCTATGGCTACACCTTC
CDR3: CASSSTGGLAYGYTF

J: TRBJ2-1
V: TRBV11-2
size: .
D: .
DNA: TGTGCCAGCAGCTTAATAGACACCGAGCAGTTCTTC
CDR3: CASSLIDTEQFF

J: TRBJ2-1
V: TRBV9
size: .
D: .
DNA: TGTGCCAGCAGCGTAGCGAGCGGCTCTCGTTTTATCAGCTCCTACAATGAGCAGTTCTTC
CDR3: CASSVASGSRFISSYNEQFF

J: TRBJ1-2
V: TRBV9
size: once
D: .
DNA: TGTGCCAGCAGCCCTAACTCCTATGGCTACACCTTC
CDR3: CASSPNSYGYTF

J: TRBJ2-3
V: TRBV29-1
size: .
D: .
DNA: TGCAGCGTTGCCCCTCAGGGCTCTGGCACAGATACGCAGTATTTT
CDR3: CSVAPQGSGTDTQYF

J: TRBJ2-1
V: TRBV9
size: .
D: TRBD2
DNA: TGTGCCAGCAGCGCAACTAGCGGCCAATCATCTGAGCAGTTCTTC
CDR3: CASSATSGQSSEQFF

J: TRBJ2-1
V: TRBV5-1
size: .
D: TRBD1
DNA: TGCGCCAGCAGCGGTGGACAGGGTACCTACAATGAGCAGTTCTTC
CDR3: CASSGGQGTYNEQFF

J: TRBJ1-5
V: TRBV7-6
size: .
D: .
DNA: TGTGCCAGCAGCCCTGACAGTGGGGTTGATCAGCCCCAGCATTTT
CDR3: CASSPDSGVDQPQHF

J: TRBJ1-3
V: TRBV4-1
size: .
D: TRBD1
DNA: TGCGCCAGCAGCCAAGTGACAGGGCCTTCTGGAAACACCATATATTTT
CDR3: CASSQVTGPSGNTIYF

J: TRBJ2-5
V: TRBV7-2
size: .
D: TRBD2
DNA: TGTGCCAGCAGCCCCCTACGGGGGAGGGCCCTGGGAGAGACCCAGTACTTC
CDR3: CASSPLRGRALGETQYF

J: TRBJ2-1
V: TRBV5-1
size: .
D: .
DNA: TGCGCCAGCAGCTTGGACAAAAATGAGCAGTTCTTC
CDR3: CASSLDKNEQFF

J: TRBJ1-6
V: TRBV19
size: .
D: .
DNA: TGTGCCAGTAGTATAAACAACGGGGGGAATTCACCCCTCCACTTT
CDR3: CASSINNGGNSPLHF

J: TRBJ1-1
V: TRBV7-2
size: once
D: .
DNA: TGTGCCAGCAGCTTAGCGGGACCCCTTCATGCGGGGGCAACTCAAGCTTTCTTT
CDR3: CASSLAGPLHAGATQAFF